The 21 T cell receptor beta chains below were found in one sample sequenced in a study of tumor-infiltrating lymphocytes in primary liver carcinoma. RNA and DNA were co-extracted from about 19-30 mg of unsorted bulk tissue. Priming with a constant-region primer yielded TCR beta cDNA from about 500 ng total RNA. Modified slightly, ARM-PCR produced TCR beta libraries over three nested multiplex PCR rounds. PCR rounds one and two used TRBV1-TRBV30 forward primers with a C-beta reverse primer for around 10 cycles each. TCRdb recomputed calls from the multiplex PCR reads with MiXCR, one row per CDR3 protein. The profile covers 85,000 to 100,000 distinct CDR3 sequences, with roughly 70% appearing a single time and 27% taken by the ten largest. Sequenced input: tumor-adjacent normal liver tissue. These TCRs come from a middle-aged man with primary liver carcinoma and hepatitis B virus infection.

Turning to this clonotype: A read error may account for a junction end that differs from germline. V usage is TRBV11-2 and J usage is TRBJ2-7, with D possibly TRBD1 on 6 matching bases. The CDR3 has 14 amino acids. Germline CDR1 and CDR2: SGHAT and FQNNGV. CDR3 coding DNA: TGTACCAGTAGCTTTGACAGGATCACCTACGAGCAGTACTTC. Its protein product is CTSSFDRITYEQYF.

On this clonotype: One junction end disagrees with the germline gene, perhaps due to a read error. V gene TRBV5-1 combines with J gene TRBJ2-1; D is uncertain. Germline V CDR1 and CDR2: SGHRS, YFSETQ. The CDR3 spans 12 residues. As DNA, the CDR3 is TGCGCCAACAGCTTGGCAGGCGATGAGCAGTTCTTC. Translating it yields CANSLAGDEQFF.

This chain connects TRBV11-1 to TRBJ2-3; D is perhaps TRBD2 (6 bases). Trimming removed 6 bases at V and 7 bases at J, with 20 bases between. This CDR3 has 15 residues. The germline CDR1 and CDR2 sequences are SGHAT and FQDESV (reference sequence). The CDR3 nucleotides are TGTGCCAGCAGGCGGCCTGCGGGGCCTCCATATACGCAGTATTTT. This translates into CASRRPAGPPYTQYF.

The rearrangement joins TRBV29-1 to TRBJ2-1, with 7 bases that match TRBD2. The CDR3 sequence is 13 residues long. In germline, CDR1 is SQVTM, CDR2 ANQGSEA. The CDR3 region has the DNA TGCAGAGCTCAAGCGGGGTACTACAATGAGCAGTTCTTC. Encoded protein: CRAQAGYYNEQFF.

The V gene is TRBV5-1, the J gene TRBJ2-7; 9 positions match TRBD1. The germline V gene has CDR1 SGHRS and CDR2 YFSETQ. Unmatched junction bases numbered 17, after V lost 1 base and J lost 6 bases. This CDR3 is 18 amino acids long. The chain's CDR3 is CASSLRPGQGRLGGEQYF. CDR3 DNA: TGCGCCAGCAGCTTGAGACCGGGACAGGGAAGATTGGGTGGCGAGCAGTACTTC. The full variable domain, its missing parts supplied by reference TRBV5-1 and TRBJ2-7, is KAGVTQTPRYLIKTRGQQVTLSCSPISGHRSVSWYQQTPGQGLQFLFEYFSETQRNKGNFPGRFSGRQFSNSRSEMNVSTLELGDSALYLCASSLRPGQGRLGGEQYFGPGTRLTVT.

Worth noting for this clonotype: A much larger clone lies a single base off, so this may be a read error. The CDR3 end shows no conserved phenylalanine or tryptophan, and so a read error is likely. The chain links TRBV4-1 to TRBJ2-7; D remains ambiguous. Germline CDR1 is MGHRA and CDR2 is YSYEKL. The CDR3 runs 14 residues. Trimming removed 4 bases from V and 0 bases from J, with 10 bases in between. CDR3 loop: CASSRLESSYEQYL. The CDR3 DNA reads TGCGCCAGCAGCCGGTTGGAGAGCTCCTACGAGCAGTACCTC.

This clonotype is a singleton in its sample. The CDR3 does not end in the conserved phenylalanine or tryptophan, so this is likely a read error. The DNA is omitted, as the CDR3 cannot be located on it reliably, and the CDR3 follows TCRdb's listing. The V and J genes are TRBV11-2 and TRBJ2-7; TRBD1 reflects the table's D call only, with no check against the DNA. Germline V gene lookup returns CDR1 SGHAT and CDR2 FQNNGV. The CDR3 extends over 15 residues, inclusive of both ends. The CDR3 spells CASSSSGGRRYEKYS.

Comments on this clonotype: One junction end does not reproduce the germline sequence, and a read error may be involved. The chain carries TRBV5-1 and TRBJ2-7, with D maybe TRBD2 (6 bases). Germline V gene lookup returns CDR1 SGHRS and CDR2 YFSETQ. The CDR3 covers 13 residues. The CDR3, as DNA: TGCGTCAGCAGCTTGGAGGGGCTGGGCGAGCAGTACTTC. Translated, it gives CVSSLEGLGEQYF.

With regard to this clonotype: Its ends do not fully match the called genes, so a read error is possible. The V gene is TRBV11-1, the J gene TRBJ2-1; D might be TRBD2 (6 bases). In germline, CDR1 is SGHAT, CDR2 FQDESV (reference sequence). The CDR3 length is 16 residues. CDR3 in amino acids: CTSSLDLGLPTREQFF. The CDR3 DNA follows: TGTACCAGCAGCTTAGACCTGGGACTTCCTACGCGTGAGCAGTTCTTC.

In this sample, this clonotype turned up a few times. This sequence may be a read error, since a much larger clone differs from it by one base. The chain employs TRBV7-9 and TRBJ2-7, with 9 bases lining up with TRBD1. The CDR3 runs to 14 residues. In germline, CDR1 is SEHNR, CDR2 FQNEAQ (reference sequence). CDR3 protein: CASGLEGQGYEQYF. CDR3 nucleotide sequence: TGTGCCAGCGGCTTAGAGGGACAGGGCTACGAGCAGTACTTC.

In this sample, this clonotype turned up many times. The chain recombines TRBV6-5 with TRBJ1-6; unclear D gene. V shed 4 bases and J shed 9 bases, with 16 bases lying between them. Germline-derived CDR1 and CDR2 are MNHEY and SVGAGI. The CDR3 sequence is 15 residues long. As DNA, the CDR3 is TGTGCCAGCAGTTCTAGTCCCCGGACTGTTTCACCCCTCCACTTT. This codes for CASSSSPRTVSPLHF.

Remarks on this clonotype: The conserved phenylalanine or tryptophan normally closing the CDR3 is absent here, so this likely arose from a read error. The CDR3 loop reads CASSLDLGTPSSYEQYL. The DNA of the CDR3 is TGTGCCAGCAGCTTAGACCTAGGGACACCCAGCTCCTACGAGCAGTACTTA. This rearrangement joins TRBV11-2 to TRBJ2-7; a possible D gene is TRBD1 (6 bases). The CDR3 runs to 17 residues. V shed 0 bases and J shed 0 bases, with 15 bases lying between them. CDR1 is SGHAT and CDR2 is FQNNGV in the germline V gene.

This clonotype was observed many times. This sequence joins TRBV6-6 and TRBJ1-3; D is perhaps TRBD1 (6 bases). Trimming pared 2 bases from V and 4 bases from J, leaving 9 bases between. This CDR3 is 14 amino acids long. Germline V lookup: CDR1 MNHNY, CDR2 SVGAGI (reference sequence). DNA for the CDR3: TGTGCCAGCAGTTACCATGGACAGGGAAACACCATATATTTT. It codes for CASSYHGQGNTIYF.

The chain couples TRBV7-9 to TRBJ1-3, with 7 bases aligning to TRBD1. The germline gives CDR1 SEHNR, CDR2 FQNEAQ (reference sequence). V shed 4 bases, J shed 2 bases, and the junction held 2 bases outside the gene matches. The CDR3 covers 14 residues. Written as DNA, the CDR3 is TGTGCCAGCAGCTCAGGACAGGCTGGAAACACCATATATTTT. Its translation is CASSSGQAGNTIYF. Full variable domain (outside the CDR3, taken from reference TRBV7-9 and TRBJ1-3): DTGVSQNPRHKITKRGQNVTFRCDPISEHNRLYWYRQTLGQGPEFLTYFQNEAQLEKSRLLSDRFSAERPKGSFSTLEIQRTEQGDSAMYLCASSSGQAGNTIYFGEGSWLTVV.

J is TRBJ1-2 and V is TRBV29-1, with D maybe TRBD1 (6 bases). The CDR3 consists of 14 residues. From germline, CDR1 is SQVTM and CDR2 ANQGSEA. The V end was cut by 7 bases, the J end by 6 bases, with 21 bases between. DNA for the CDR3: TGCAGCGCTGGGGGTGCAGGGGAAGTTAATGGCTACACCTTC. Protein: CSAGGAGEVNGYTF.

Concerning this clonotype itself: A junction end diverges from the germline sequence, so it may reflect a read error. This rearrangement joins TRBV29-1 to TRBJ2-2; 7 bases are a match to TRBD2. Germline V CDR1 and CDR2: SQVTM, ANQGSEA. This CDR3 is 15 amino acids long. The CDR3 nucleotides are TGCAGCGTTGAAGACACCGCGGGAGCCACCGGGGAGCTGTTGTTT. This sequence encodes CSVEDTAGATGELLF.

This rearrangement joins TRBV4-1 to TRBJ2-5; D may match TRBD1 or TRBD2 (5 bases each). CDR1 MGHRA and CDR2 YSYEKL come from the germline V gene. The CDR3 runs to 16 residues. The germline V and J ends were trimmed by 3 bases and 3 bases, with 17 bases remaining between them. CDR3 residues: CASSQVLGTHKETQYF. CDR3 coding DNA: TGCGCCAGCAGCCAGGTTCTCGGGACCCACAAAGAGACCCAGTACTTC.

As for this clonotype: A read error may produce the germline difference seen at one junction end. This rearrangement joins TRBV4-1 to TRBJ2-1; 7 nucleotides line up with TRBD2. The CDR3 loop spans 16 amino acids. Germline V gene sequence: CDR1 MGHRA, CDR2 YSYEKL. The CDR3 DNA reads as TGTGCCAGCAGCCAAGGGAGCGGGAACTCCTACAATGAGCAGTTCTTC. Encoded protein: CASSQGSGNSYNEQFF.

In its sample, this clonotype was seen many times. The chain joins TRBV12-3 or TRBV12-4 to TRBJ2-2, with 7 bases matching TRBD1. V gave up 6 bases and J gave up 0 bases; unmatched junction bases: 4. This CDR3 comprises 15 residues. CDR3 nucleotides: TGTGCCAGCAGATCCACAGGGGCGAACACCGGGGAGCTGTTTTTT. Its protein product is CASRSTGANTGELFF.

This clonotype was found many times. The chain uses TRBV29-1 and TRBJ2-6, with a tentative D call TRBD1 (6 bases). This CDR3 has 14 residues. Trimming shortened V by 4 bases and J by 2 bases, and 9 bases separated the two germline ends. Germline CDR1 reads SQVTM; CDR2 reads ANQGSEA. CDR3 nucleotide sequence: TGCAGCGTTGCTACAGGGACTGGGGCCAACGTCCTGACTTTC. Translating gives CSVATGTGANVLTF.

For this clonotype: Its ends do not fully match the called genes, so a read error is possible. This chain connects TRBV11-2 to TRBJ2-1; unclear D gene. The CDR3 runs 20 residues. Germline V gene sequence: CDR1 SGHAT, CDR2 FQNNGV. CDR3 sequence: CVSSLDPVLRLVISYNEQFF. In nucleotides, the CDR3 is TGTGTCAGCAGCTTAGATCCAGTTTTACGCCTAGTGATATCCTACAATGAGCAGTTCTTC.